This entry describes one T cell receptor beta chain. Antigen: not known. The germline V gene encodes CDR1 SNHLY and CDR2 FYNNEI. Trimming shortened V by 6 bases and J by 4 bases, and 16 bases separated the two germline ends. The CDR3 is 14 amino acids. The entry originates in a study of beta chain features in type 1 diabetes. The study, taken as a whole, reports: In every one of the four CD4+ subsets, TCRB CDR3s were moderately but significantly shorter in Type 1 diabetes patients. A definitive answer on HLA type influencing TCRB rearrangement was not reached here.

Expressed TCRB transcripts were sequenced, since all the RNA that had been isolated was reverse transcribed. Method: immunoSEQ multiplex PCR; TCRdb's copy keeps in-frame clones and lacks some. The repertoire consists of more than 100,000 clones, with around 17% occurring once and the leading ten covering about 2.5%. Each of the CD4+ naive, central memory, regulatory and stem cell-like memory populations was sorted via CD45RO/CCR7/CD25/CD127/CD95/CD27. The sample was central memory CD4+ T cells from blood. The chain links TRBV2 to TRBJ2-7; D perhaps matches TRBD2 (5 bases). The clonotype comes from a man younger than 45 with type 1 diabetes. CDR3 sequence (DNA): TGTGCCAGCAGCTTCGACGGGGAAGGGTACGAGCAGTACTTC. It codes for CASSFDGEGYEQYF.